These 8 T cell receptor beta chains came from one sample sequenced in a study of shared clonotypes between healthy human individuals. Sequenced by immunoSEQ multiplex PCR; TCRdb stores in-frame clones only, minus some. The repertoire consists of over a million clones, with more than 95% occurring once and the leading ten covering more than 0.9%. Source material: naive CD4+ T cells sorted from blood. Stated subset: CD45RA+ positively selected. Receptors originate from a man aged 25-45 years in good health.

This chain joins TRBV28 and TRBJ2-1; 9 nucleotides line up with TRBD1. V lost 4 bases and J lost 10; bases outside the gene matches: 11. CDR1 and CDR2 from the germline V gene are MDHEN and SYDVKM. There are 15 residues in the CDR3. CDR3 DNA sequence: TGTGCCAGCAGTTCCCCCGGGACAGGGAGTGAGGAGCAGTTCTTC. Translation: CASSSPGTGSEEQFF.

The gene calls are TRBV15 and TRBJ2-3; D call uncertain. Germline assignment: CDR1 LNHNV and CDR2 YYDKDF (reference sequence). The CDR3 sequence is 15 residues long. The germline V and J ends were trimmed by 0 bases and 6 bases, with 13 bases remaining between them. The CDR3 sequence: CATSRDPRRVDTQYF. The CDR3 bases are TGTGCCACCAGCAGAGATCCCAGGCGCGTTGATACGCAGTATTTT. The whole variable domain, remainder taken from reference TRBV15 and TRBJ2-3, is DAMVIQNPRYQVTQFGKPVTLSCSQTLNHNVMYWYQQKSSQAPKLLFHYYDKDFNNEADTPDNFQSRRPNTSFCFLDIRSPGLGDTAMYLCATSRDPRRVDTQYFGPGTRLTVL.

The chain has TRBV7-6 and TRBJ2-5, with unresolved D. CDR1 and CDR2 from the germline V gene are SGHVS and FNYEAQ. Trimming removed 1 base from V and 0 bases from J, with 3 bases in between. CDR3 length: 13 residues. In DNA, the CDR3 is TGTGCCAGCAGCTTAGGCAACCAAGAGACCCAGTACTTC. It translates to CASSLGNQETQYF.

The V gene is TRBV18, the J gene TRBJ1-4; D not certain. Trimming removed 4 bases at V and 8 bases at J, with 8 bases between. Germline values: CDR1 KGHSH, CDR2 LQKENI. The CDR3 covers 12 residues. CDR3 in amino acids: CASSLKREKLFF. The CDR3 DNA reads TGTGCCAGCTCACTCAAGAGGGAAAAACTGTTTTTT.

CDR3: CASTSTGAYNEQFF. In DNA, the CDR3 is TGCGCCAGCACCTCAACGGGGGCCTACAATGAGCAGTTCTTC. The chain has TRBV5-1 and TRBJ2-1, with TRBD2 as a possible D gene (6 bases). V was trimmed by 6 bases and J by 2 bases, leaving 12 bases between them. This CDR3 comprises 14 residues. Germline loops: CDR1 SGHRS, CDR2 YFSETQ.

CDR3 residues: CASSSGPSNEQFF. The CDR3 nucleotides are TGTGCCAGCAGCTCGGGACCAAGCAATGAGCAGTTCTTC. V and J are TRBV5-6 and TRBJ2-1; tentatively, D is TRBD1 or TRBD2 (5 bases each). Germline assignment: CDR1 SGHDT and CDR2 YYEEEE. The CDR3 runs to 13 residues. The V and J ends lost 3 bases and 6 bases respectively, with 10 bases between them.

This chain uses TRBV7-2 with TRBJ2-2; D might be TRBD1 or TRBD2, each matching 5 bases. The ends were cut back, 5 bases at V and 4 bases at J, with 17 bases in the middle. Germline V gives CDR1 SGHTA, CDR2 FQGNSA. The CDR3 has 16 residues. DNA of the CDR3: TGTGCCAGCAGCCCAACCAGGGCCGGAGGCACCGGGGAGCTGTTTTTT. Translating gives CASSPTRAGGTGELFF.

The chain combines TRBV7-8 with TRBJ2-1; 12 bases align to TRBD2. V trimming: 4 bases; J trimming: 7 bases; junction bases outside the gene matches: 5. Germline V gives CDR1 SGHVS, CDR2 FQNEAQ. The CDR3 consists of 15 residues. The CDR3 protein is CASSWLAGGPNEQFF. The CDR3 DNA is TGTGCCAGCAGCTGGCTAGCGGGAGGGCCAAATGAGCAGTTCTTC.